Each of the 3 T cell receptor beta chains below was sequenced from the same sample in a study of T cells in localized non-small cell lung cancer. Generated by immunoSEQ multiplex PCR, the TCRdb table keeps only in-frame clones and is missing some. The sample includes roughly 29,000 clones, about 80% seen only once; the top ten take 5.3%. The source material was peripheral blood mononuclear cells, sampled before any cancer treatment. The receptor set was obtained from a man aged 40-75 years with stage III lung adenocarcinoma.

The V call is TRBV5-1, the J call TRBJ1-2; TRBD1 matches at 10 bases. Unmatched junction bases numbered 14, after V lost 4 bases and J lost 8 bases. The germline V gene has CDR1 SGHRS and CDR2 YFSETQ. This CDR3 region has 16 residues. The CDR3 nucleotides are TGCGCCAGCAGCCCCGTGACAGGGGGCTCGTTGTGGGGCTACACCTTC. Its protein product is CASSPVTGGSLWGYTF.

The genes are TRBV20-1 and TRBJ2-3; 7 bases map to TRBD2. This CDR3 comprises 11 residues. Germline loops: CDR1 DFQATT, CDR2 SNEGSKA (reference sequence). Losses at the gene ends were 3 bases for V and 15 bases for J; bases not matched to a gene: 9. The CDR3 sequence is CSASRGSPYYF. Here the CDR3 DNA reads TGCAGTGCTAGCCGCGGGAGTCCGTATTATTTT.

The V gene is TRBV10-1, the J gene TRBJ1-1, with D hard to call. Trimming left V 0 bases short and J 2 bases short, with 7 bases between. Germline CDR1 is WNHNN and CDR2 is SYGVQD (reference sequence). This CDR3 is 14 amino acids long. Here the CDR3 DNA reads TGCGCCAGCAGTGAGTCGCCAGCAAACACTGAAGCTTTCTTT. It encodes CASSESPANTEAFF.